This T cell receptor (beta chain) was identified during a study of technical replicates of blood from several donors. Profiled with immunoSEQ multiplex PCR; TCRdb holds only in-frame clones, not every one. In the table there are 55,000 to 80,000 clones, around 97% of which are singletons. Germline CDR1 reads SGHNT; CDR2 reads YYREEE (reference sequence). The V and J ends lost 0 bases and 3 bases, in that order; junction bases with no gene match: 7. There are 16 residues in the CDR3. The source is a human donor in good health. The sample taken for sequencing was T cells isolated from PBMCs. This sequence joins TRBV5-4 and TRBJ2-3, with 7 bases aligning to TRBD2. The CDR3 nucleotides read TGTGCCAGCAGCTTGGGGGAAGCGGGGATAACAGATACGCAGTATTTT. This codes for CASSLGEAGITDTQYF.